A single sample gave rise to the 15 T cell receptor beta chains below, sequenced in a study of a mutant IDH1 vaccine in newly diagnosed glioma. Some clones are missing from TCRdb's copy, which holds only in-frame ones; the method was immunoSEQ multiplex PCR. The sample lists about 94,000 clones; roughly nine tenths were seen once. For these receptors, no antigen is known. Documented time point: week 47, end of study. The investigators gave 300 ug of mutant IDH1 20-mer peptide in each vaccine dose, together with topical imiquimod. This sample comprised PBMCs, obtained from a glioma patient whose treatment included an IDH1 peptide vaccine. The receptors derive from a woman aged 45-59 years with glioma.

In DNA form, the CDR3 reads TGTGCCTGGAGTGTAGAGACAGGGGGTGGAAAACTGTTTTTT. Protein: CAWSVETGGGKLFF. The genes are TRBV30 and TRBJ1-4; 9 bases line up with TRBD1. The V gene end was trimmed by 0 bases and the J gene end by 10 bases; junction bases not matched to a gene: 6. The germline gives CDR1 GTSNPN, CDR2 SVGIG (reference sequence). This CDR3 region has 14 residues.

CDR3 in amino acids: CASSLAHSYEQYF. The CDR3 DNA sequence: TGTGCCAGCAGTTTAGCCCACTCCTACGAGCAGTACTTC. The genes are TRBV28 and TRBJ2-7; D not certain. The CDR3 sequence is 13 residues long. V gave up 2 bases and J gave up 0 bases, with 5 bases separating them. Per the germline V gene, CDR1 is MDHEN and CDR2 is SYDVKM.

The chain has TRBV19 and TRBJ2-1; D assignment may be TRBD1 or TRBD2 (6 bases each). Trimming removed 3 bases from V and 0 bases from J, with 12 bases in between. This CDR3 has 16 residues. Germline CDR1 is LNHDA and CDR2 is SQIVND (reference sequence). The CDR3 DNA reads as TGTGCCAGTAGTATGACTCGGGGGCACTCCTACAATGAGCAGTTCTTC. Amino acids: CASSMTRGHSYNEQFF.

The chain is built from TRBV28 and TRBJ1-2; 7 bases agree with TRBD1. Germline CDR1 is MDHEN and CDR2 is SYDVKM. The CDR3 loop spans 15 amino acids. With V trimmed by 5 bases and J by 1 base, 7 bases remained unmatched. The CDR3 nucleotides are TGTGCCAGCAGTGATGGGACAGAGAATAACTATGGCTACACCTTC. This sequence encodes CASSDGTENNYGYTF.

J is TRBJ1-5 and V is TRBV5-5, with D perhaps matching TRBD1 (6 bases). Trimming pared 1 base from V and 4 bases from J, leaving 9 bases between. Per the germline V gene, CDR1 is SGHKS and CDR2 is YYEKEE (reference sequence). This CDR3 region has 14 residues. The DNA of the CDR3 is TGTGCCAGCAGCTTGAGGGACATTAATCAGCCCCAGCATTTT. Protein sequence: CASSLRDINQPQHF.

CDR3 in amino acids: CASSGELQDTQYF. CDR3 bases: TGTGCCAGCAGCGGGGAACTCCAAGATACGCAGTATTTT. The chain carries TRBV7-3 and TRBJ2-3; D is uncertain. Trimming shortened V by 5 bases and J by 5 bases, and 11 bases separated the two germline ends. The CDR3 consists of 13 residues. In germline, CDR1 is SGHTA, CDR2 FQGTGA.

V gene TRBV6-1 combines with J gene TRBJ1-4, with a tentative D call TRBD1 (6 bases). CDR1 and CDR2 (germline): MNHNS, SASEGT. V dropped 1 base and J dropped 7 bases, with 10 bases sitting between them. The CDR3 runs 14 residues. This CDR3 reads CASSEETGSEKLFF. The CDR3 DNA follows: TGTGCCAGCAGTGAAGAAACAGGGAGTGAAAAACTGTTTTTT.

V usage is TRBV5-1 and J usage is TRBJ2-3, with a tentative D call TRBD2 (7 bases). The CDR3 covers 15 residues. Germline V gene sequence: CDR1 SGHRS, CDR2 YFSETQ. The V end lost 0 bases, the J end lost 3 bases, and 11 bases lay between the germline ends. CDR3 nucleotide sequence: TGCGCCAGCAGCTTGGCCGGGGGGCGGACAGATACGCAGTATTTT. It yields the protein CASSLAGGRTDTQYF.

J is TRBJ1-3 and V is TRBV5-1; D remains ambiguous. The germline V gene encodes CDR1 SGHRS and CDR2 YFSETQ. The CDR3 length is 15 residues. Trimming took 0 bases from V and 2 from J, leaving 9 bases between them. CDR3 amino acids: CASSLDGRTGNTIYF. In nucleotides, the CDR3 is TGCGCCAGCAGCTTGGACGGCCGTACTGGAAACACCATATATTTT.

The chain combines TRBV9 with TRBJ2-2, with 10 bases identical to TRBD2. V was clipped by 3 bases and J by 4 bases; unmatched bases: 6. The CDR3 sequence is 16 residues long. Germline CDR1 and CDR2: SGDLS and YYNGEE. CDR3 nucleotide sequence: TGTGCCAGCAGCGCCCAAGGACTAGCGGTCACCGGGGAGCTGTTTTTT. Its protein product is CASSAQGLAVTGELFF.

The chain links TRBV5-1 to TRBJ1-1; 9 bases line up with TRBD1. Germline loops: CDR1 SGHRS, CDR2 YFSETQ. After removal of 3 bases from V and 5 bases from J, the junction contained 17 bases not matched to a gene. The CDR3 is 18 amino acids. CDR3 protein: CASSSEGSLDRGFTEAFF. Here the CDR3 DNA reads TGCGCCAGCAGCTCGGAGGGTTCTTTGGACAGGGGATTTACTGAAGCTTTCTTT.

The rearrangement joins TRBV7-9 to TRBJ2-7; the match to TRBD1 covers 10 bases. CDR1 and CDR2 from the germline V gene are SEHNR and FQNEAQ (reference sequence). The CDR3 length is 13 residues. V lost 5 bases, J lost 7 bases, and 5 bases stayed unmatched. The CDR3 sequence is CASSRDRGREQYF. CDR3 in DNA: TGTGCCAGCAGCCGGGACAGGGGAAGGGAGCAGTACTTC.

The chain has TRBV19 and TRBJ2-1, with D unclear. This CDR3 comprises 14 residues. Germline-derived CDR1 and CDR2 are LNHDA and SQIVND (reference sequence). V lost 2 bases and J 6 bases, leaving 11 bases between the germline ends. As DNA, the CDR3 is TGTGCCAGTAGTATATTTCTAGTGGGCAATGAGCAGTTCTTC. It yields the protein CASSIFLVGNEQFF. The variable domain in full, completed from reference TRBV19 and TRBJ2-1, reads DGGITQSPKYLFRKEGQNVTLSCEQNLNHDAMYWYRQDPGQGLRLIYYSQIVNDFQKGDIAEGYSVSREKKESFPLTVTSAQKNPTAFYLCASSIFLVGNEQFFGPGTRLTVL.

The chain carries TRBV9 and TRBJ2-7; D is undetermined. The CDR3 extends over 10 amino acids. CDR1 and CDR2 from the germline V gene are SGDLS and YYNGEE. Trimming pared 3 bases from V and 7 bases from J, leaving 5 bases between. In DNA form, the CDR3 reads TGTGCCAGCAGCGGGACGGAGCAGTACTTC. Its protein is CASSGTEQYF.

This clone occurred once. The genes are TRBV9 and TRBJ2-1; 7 bases match TRBD1. This CDR3 has 15 residues. Germline trimming cut 0 bases from V and 1 base from J; bases unmatched to any gene: 1. Germline assignment: CDR1 SGDLS and CDR2 YYNGEE. The CDR3 bases are TGTGCCAGCAGCGTAGGGGGACAGTCCTACAATGAGCAGTTCTTC. Translating it yields CASSVGGQSYNEQFF.